This T cell receptor (beta chain) derives from a study of molecular identifiers for immune sequencing clone quantification. Sorting captured naive CD8 T cells as CD8+CD4-CCR7+CD45RA+. To note about this clonotype: A read error may account for a junction end that differs from germline.

Previously described methods and listed TCR primers were used for bulk TCR libraries. TCRdb ran MiXCR on the PCR reads and lists one entry per CDR3 protein. The sample holds more than 70,000 distinct CDR3 sequences, around 20% seen once. CDR3 size: 13 residues. Germline V gene sequence: CDR1 SGHAT, CDR2 FQNNGV. The receptor was isolated from a human donor in good health. Some libraries in this study had Jurkat cell RNA spiked in. The rearrangement links TRBV11-2 to TRBJ2-7; D is ambiguous. Sequenced material: naive CD8+ T cells from blood, with Jurkat cell RNA spiked in. Noted subset: FACS-sorted CD8+CD4-CCR7+CD45RA+ naive T cells. The CDR3 DNA sequence: TGTGCCAGCAGCTTAGTCTCGGTTGACGAGCAGTGCTTC. Encoded protein: CASSLVSVDEQCF.